Listed here is a single TCR beta chain. Its antigen remains unknown. All the patients suffered relapse after autologous stem cell transplantation, and brentuximab vedotin exposure differed. Applied to thawed PBMCs, magnetic negative selection was the method used to isolate CD8+ T cells. Unmatched junction bases numbered 10, after V lost 0 bases and J lost 1 base. This CDR3 contains 19 residues. The germline CDR1 and CDR2 sequences are SGHTA and FQGNSA. The data are from a study of PD-1 blockade in classical Hodgkin lymphoma. Study-level results: The repertoire differences lack a defined cause, possibly disease activity or prior therapy. CD4+ but not CD8+ TCR diversity rose significantly by C4D1. Complete responders entered with baseline diversity on par with newly diagnosed patients, the results showed. Relapsed/refractory patients reportedly had the lowest baseline TCR diversity, below newly diagnosed patients, who were below healthy donors.

Produced via immunoSEQ multiplex PCR; TCRdb's table is partial and in-frame only. This repertoire shows over 25,000 clones, around 88% found once; its top ten account for around 6.7%. This sequence originates from a human donor with classical Hodgkin lymphoma. The specimen comprised CD8+ T cells from blood, sampled at baseline. This chain links TRBV7-2 with TRBJ2-5; TRBD2 aligns across 11 bases. CDR3 sequence (DNA): TGTGCCAGCAGCTTAGCGCCTAGCGGGAGGCTTGGGGGCCAAGAGACCCAGTACTTC. Residues: CASSLAPSGRLGGQETQYF.